Described below is a single T cell receptor (beta chain) sequence and its context. These data belong to a study of blood T cells in healthy people across ages. A J-beta primer mix and a sample-barcoded 5' primer were used in a second PCR of roughly 6 to 11 cycles. One entry per CDR3 protein, called by TCRdb with MiXCR from the 5' RACE reads. This sample has roughly 830,000 distinct CDR3 sequences, with approximately 67% found just once. The germline V gene has CDR1 ENHRY and CDR2 SYGVKD. Trimming stripped 6 bases from V and 2 bases from J, with 12 bases between. The CDR3 covers 14 residues. This chain connects TRBV10-3 to TRBJ2-3, with D perhaps TRBD1 (5 bases). The specimen sequenced was blood. The clonotype originates from a young man in good health. CDR3 bases: TGTGCCATCAGCGACCAGGGATACACAGATACGCAGTATTTT. Encoded protein: CAISDQGYTDTQYF.